The T cell receptor (beta chain) under discussion was sequenced for a study of shared clonotypes between healthy human individuals. Study as a whole: Three CD4 naive, three CD4 memory, two CD8 naive and one CD8 memory plate were used per donor. Notes on the study in general: In this cohort, only blood was sampled, and tissue repertoires likely differ.

Replicate PCRs run on sorted subsets employed 200 ng DNA, approximately 30,000 T cell genomes. The data were produced by immunoSEQ multiplex PCR, yet TCRdb's version contains in-frame clones alone and is incomplete. The sample has about 2.1 million clones, about 93% seen once; the top ten hold roughly 1.7%. Points on this clone: Its matching antigen is unknown.

As defined, naive CD8 cells were CD45RO-negative and positively selected for CCR7, with terminally differentiated effector memory CD45RA+ cells excluded. In germline, CDR1 is SGDLS, CDR2 YYNGEE. This CDR3 is built from 15 residues. After removal of 4 bases from V and 2 bases from J, the junction contained 5 bases not matched to a gene. V and J are TRBV9 and TRBJ1-5; 8 nucleotides match TRBD1. This TCR came from a man aged 18 to 30 in good health. Some clones in this sample may be carry-over from other donors' samples. The sequencing input was naive CD8+ T cells from PBMCs. The CDR3 DNA follows: TGTGCCAGCAGCCCCGGACAGGGTGGCAATCAGCCCCAGCATTTT. This encodes CASSPGQGGNQPQHF. Full variable domain (rest looked up from reference TRBV9 and TRBJ1-5): DSGVTQTPKHLITATGQRVTLRCSPRSGDLSVYWYQQSLDQGLQFLIQYYNGEERAKGNILERFSAQQFPDLHSELNLSSLELGDSALYFCASSPGQGGNQPQHFGDGTRLSIL.